This entry is about one TCR beta chain. In the original analysis: For nucleated cells, counts were estimated from reference gene primer amplification. Clones were read by immunoSEQ multiplex PCR, and TCRdb kept only the in-frame ones, dropping some. The D gene and trimming were derived from the DNA, and the V and J assignments and clone size from that table. The data hold over 200,000 clones, with over 65% observed a single time. This sample is drawn from a study of blood T cell repertoires in COVID-19. Turning to the study itself: The United States, Italy and Spain were the sources of the acute and convalescent COVID-19 samples. Sample material is recorded as cDNA or gDNA derived from T cells, B-cell-depleted T cells, or PBMCs.

V lost 2 bases and J 0 bases, leaving 8 bases between the germline ends. This CDR3 comprises 14 residues. Germline lookup yields CDR1 SGHRS and CDR2 YFSETQ. This rearrangement joins TRBV5-1 to TRBJ1-1; a weak D match, TRBD1 (5 bases). Sequenced: peripheral blood. This receptor was obtained from a woman between 70 and 85 years old with active or convalescent COVID-19. CDR3 coding DNA: TGCGCCAGCAGCTTCGCAGGGATGAACACTGAAGCTTTCTTT. It codes for CASSFAGMNTEAFF.